This T cell receptor (beta chain) was retrieved from a study of T cell changes during pregnancy in multiple sclerosis (dated by TCRdb to about 2019). Turning to the overall study: In women with multiple sclerosis, the researchers looked at how the T cell repertoire shifted as pregnancy progressed.

Library construction relied on the immunoSEQ multiplex PCR assay. The table comes from immuneACCESS by way of TCRdb, which keeps in-frame sequences with V and J called. Part of the clones is missing from these tables; in studies checked, under half for an unresolved V gene and the rest for unknown reasons. The sample yields under 30,000 clones; about 92% were counted once. The top ten clonotypes cover roughly 0.4% of the sample. The junction shows trimming of 6 bases on V and 8 bases on J, plus 13 bases between the germline ends. According to the germline V gene, CDR1 reads LGHNT and CDR2 reads FRNRAP. The CDR3 starts with the cysteine, ends with the phenylalanine, and has 13 residues. The CDR3 DNA has 39 bases and is translated from base 1. This clone has just a few counts. Its antigen specificity is not known. No base qualities exist here, and no much larger clone lies one base off it.

The rearranged segments are TRBV12-5 and TRBJ1-4; TRBD1 is possibly the D segment (5 matching bases). The sequence was collected from a female donor with multiple sclerosis, enrolled in a pregnancy study. The sequencing used CD4+ T cells from peripheral blood mononuclear cells, collected after pregnancy. The DNA sequence is TGTGCTAGTGGCCAGATTGACAGAGAAAAACTGTTTTTT. Translated, it gives CASGQIDREKLFF. This CDR3, with the reference TRBV12-5 and TRBJ1-4 proteins standing in past its ends, gives the full variable domain DARVTQTPRHKVTEMGQEVTMRCQPILGHNTVFWYRQTMMQGLELLAYFRNRAPLDDSGMPKDRFSAEMPDATLATLKIQPSEPRDSAVYFCASGQIDREKLFFGSGTQLSVL.